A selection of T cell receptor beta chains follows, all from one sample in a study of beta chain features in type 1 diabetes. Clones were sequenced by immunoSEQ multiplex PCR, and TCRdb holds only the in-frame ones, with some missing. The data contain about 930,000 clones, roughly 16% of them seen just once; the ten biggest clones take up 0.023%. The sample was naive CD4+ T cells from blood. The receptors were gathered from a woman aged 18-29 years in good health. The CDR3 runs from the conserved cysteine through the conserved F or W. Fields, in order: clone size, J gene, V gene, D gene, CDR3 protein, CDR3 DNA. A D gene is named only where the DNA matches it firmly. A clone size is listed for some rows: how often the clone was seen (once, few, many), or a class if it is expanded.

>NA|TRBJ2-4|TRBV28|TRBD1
CASSVQGNLAKNIQYF
TGTGCCAGCAGTGTACAGGGGAACCTAGCCAAAAACATTCAGTACTTC
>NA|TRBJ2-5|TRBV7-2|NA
CASSLTGTQYF
TGTGCCAGCAGCTTAACCGGGACCCAGTACTTC
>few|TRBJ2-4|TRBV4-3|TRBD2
CASSQATSGRGTNIQYF
TGCGCCAGCAGCCAAGCGACTAGCGGGAGAGGGACAAACATTCAGTACTTC
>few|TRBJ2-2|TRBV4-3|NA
CASSTTGVGELFF
TGCGCCAGCAGCACAACGGGAGTCGGGGAGCTGTTTTTT
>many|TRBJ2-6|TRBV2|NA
CASMGANVLTF
TGTGCCAGCATGGGGGCCAACGTCCTGACTTTC
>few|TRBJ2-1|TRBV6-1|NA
CASSDAGTPYNEQFF
TGTGCCAGCAGTGACGCAGGGACGCCATACAATGAGCAGTTCTTC
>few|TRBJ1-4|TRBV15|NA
CATSTGGQIWEKLFF
TGTGCCACCAGCACTGGGGGACAAATATGGGAAAAACTGTTTTTT
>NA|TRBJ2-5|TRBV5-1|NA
CASSLAQGETQYF
TGCGCCAGCAGCTTGGCCCAGGGGGAGACCCAGTACTTC
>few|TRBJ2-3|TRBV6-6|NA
CASSFSGRSGTDTQYF
TGTGCCAGCAGTTTCAGTGGGAGAAGTGGCACAGATACGCAGTATTTT
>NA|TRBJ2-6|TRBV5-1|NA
CASSRSASGANVLTF
TGCGCCAGCAGCAGGTCGGCCTCTGGGGCCAACGTCCTGACTTTC
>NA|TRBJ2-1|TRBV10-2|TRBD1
CASSDWDSHYNEQFF
TGCGCCAGCAGTGACTGGGACAGCCACTACAATGAGCAGTTCTTC
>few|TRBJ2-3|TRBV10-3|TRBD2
CAISESSGRADTQYF
TGTGCCATCAGTGAGTCGAGCGGGAGAGCGGATACGCAGTATTTT
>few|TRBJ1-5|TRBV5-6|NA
CASSLRGNARDWQPQHF
TGTGCCAGCAGCCTGAGAGGGAATGCAAGGGATTGGCAGCCCCAGCATTTT
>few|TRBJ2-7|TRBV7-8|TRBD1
CASSPDRDSREQYF
TGTGCCAGCAGCCCGGACAGGGATTCTAGGGAGCAGTACTTC